One sample yielded the 3 T cell receptor beta chains listed below, sequenced in a study of CD8 T cells in ankylosing spondylitis. TCRdb recomputed calls from the 5' RACE reads with MiXCR, one row per CDR3 protein. The sample holds approximately 350,000 distinct CDR3 sequences; roughly 15% are singletons and the top ten take 0.9% to 1.2%. Sequenced: blood, either unsorted or a sorted T cell fraction (not recorded which). These receptors came from a male donor with ankylosing spondylitis or in good health (not recorded which).

This clonotype was recorded a few times. The gene calls are TRBV12-3 or TRBV12-4 and TRBJ2-4; TRBD1 agrees at 7 bases. Trimming took 3 bases from V and 0 from J; bases not matched to a gene: 8. This CDR3 region has 17 residues. The CDR3 protein is CASSLGDSFLAKNIQYF. The CDR3 DNA follows: TGTGCCAGCAGTTTGGGGGACAGCTTCTTAGCCAAAAACATTCAGTACTTC.

The genes are TRBV4-2 and TRBJ2-1; 11 nucleotides line up with TRBD2. From germline, CDR1 is LGHNA and CDR2 YNFKEQ. V was clipped by 0 bases and J by 7 bases; unmatched bases: 8. This CDR3 has 17 residues. CDR3 nucleotide sequence: TGTGCCAGCAGCCAAGATTTACGGCTAGCGGGAGGTAATGAGCAGTTCTTC. Its translation: CASSQDLRLAGGNEQFF.

The genes are TRBV12-3 or TRBV12-4 and TRBJ2-3; D gene ambiguous. There are 16 residues in the CDR3. The germline V and J ends were trimmed by 1 base and 4 bases, with 15 bases remaining between them. The CDR3 loop is CASSLEGYTKADTQYF. The DNA for the CDR3 is TGTGCCAGCAGTTTAGAGGGCTACACTAAAGCAGATACGCAGTATTTT.